These 20 T cell receptor beta chains originate from one sample sequenced in a study of blood T cells in healthy people across ages. PCR was performed a second time for about 6 to 11 cycles using a sample-barcoded 5' primer and a J-beta primer mix. TCRdb reprocessed the 5' RACE reads via MiXCR and lists one record per CDR3 protein. The table records over 600,000 distinct CDR3 sequences, less than 45% of them present only once. The sequencing sample was made of blood. The receptor source for this set is a man older than 75 in good health.

As regards this clonotype: A read error may explain this, as a much larger clone is one base away. The CDR3 region is CASSLIAGDTQYF. The CDR3 DNA reads TGTGCCAGCAGCTTAATCGCGGGAGATACGCAGTATTTT. This chain connects TRBV7-2 to TRBJ2-3; D possibly corresponds to TRBD2 (5 bases). V dropped 2 bases and J dropped 5 bases, with 8 bases sitting between them. Germline V gives CDR1 SGHTA, CDR2 FQGNSA. This CDR3 is 13 amino acids long.

This clonotype was counted ten times or more. The CDR3 nucleotides read TGTGCCACCAGCAGAGATGGGGGGAACTACGAGCAGTACTTC. It is translated as CATSRDGGNYEQYF. The V and J genes are TRBV15 and TRBJ2-7; D may be TRBD2 (6 bases). The CDR3 sequence is 14 residues long. Per the germline V gene, CDR1 is LNHNV and CDR2 is YYDKDF (reference sequence). V was trimmed by 0 bases and J by 3 bases, leaving 9 bases between them.

V gene TRBV7-2 combines with J gene TRBJ2-3, with TRBD1 matching over 7 bases. V lost 5 bases, J lost 6 bases, and 20 bases stayed unmatched. CDR3 size: 18 residues. Germline-derived CDR1 and CDR2 are SGHTA and FQGNSA. The DNA for the CDR3 is TGTGCCAGCAGCCGGAGCCCCCCAGGGGGAAACAACCTGGATACGCAGTATTTT. Its protein is CASSRSPPGGNNLDTQYF.

The chain combines TRBV6-2 or TRBV6-3 with TRBJ1-5; D remains ambiguous. CDR3 length: 14 amino acids. In germline, CDR1 is MNHEY, CDR2 SVGEGT. Trimming pared 6 bases from V and 0 bases from J, leaving 9 bases between. This CDR3 is CASSRIDSNQPQHF. As DNA, the CDR3 is TGTGCCAGCAGCCGCATAGATAGCAATCAGCCCCAGCATTTT.

This clonotype was recorded a few times. The rearrangement joins TRBV6-2 or TRBV6-3 to TRBJ2-1; 7 bases agree with TRBD2. V was pared by 0 bases and J by 2 bases, with 4 bases of the junction left unmatched. The germline gives CDR1 MNHEY, CDR2 SVGEGT. CDR3 length: 16 amino acids. The CDR3 sequence is CASSYSGGGAYNEQFF. The CDR3, as DNA: TGTGCCAGCAGTTACTCGGGGGGAGGGGCCTACAATGAGCAGTTCTTC.

This chain connects TRBV7-2 to TRBJ2-3, with D perhaps being TRBD1 or TRBD2 (6 bases each). This CDR3 is 13 amino acids long. CDR1 and CDR2 (germline): SGHTA, FQGNSA. V was clipped by 6 bases and J by 5 bases, with 12 bases between them. The CDR3 protein is CASRGGREDTQYF. The CDR3 DNA follows: TGTGCCAGCAGGGGGGGCAGGGAAGATACGCAGTATTTT.

The chain has TRBV7-6 and TRBJ2-1, with D perhaps assigned TRBD1 or TRBD2 (5 bases each). The V gene lost 0 bases and the J gene lost 9 bases, with 9 bases spanning the gap. CDR3 length equals 13 residues. The germline CDR1 and CDR2 sequences are SGHVS and FNYEAQ. CDR3 sequence (DNA): TGTGCCAGCAGCTTAGCGCTGGGACCTGAGCAGTTCTTC. Protein: CASSLALGPEQFF.

This sequence joins TRBV12-3 or TRBV12-4 and TRBJ2-5, with a tentative D call TRBD1 (6 bases). The CDR3 consists of 13 residues. V lost 6 bases, J lost 11 bases, and 19 bases lay in between. CDR3 residues: CASSRWGLTGQYF. CDR3 bases: TGTGCCAGCAGCCGCTGGGGGCTAACAGGGCAGTACTTC.

The table lists this clonotype with many counts. V and J are TRBV9 and TRBJ2-5, with a weak D call TRBD2 (6 bases). Between the trimmed V and J ends, which lost 3 bases and 5 bases, there was a span of 14 bases. The CDR3 loop spans 14 amino acids. Germline V gene data show CDR1 as SGDLS and CDR2 as YYNGEE. The CDR3 region is CASSGVGSRETQYF. CDR3 bases: TGTGCCAGCAGCGGGGTCGGGAGTAGGGAGACCCAGTACTTC.

The V gene is TRBV5-1, the J gene TRBJ2-2, with D unresolved. The CDR3 consists of 15 residues. V lost 0 bases, J lost 3 bases, and 9 bases lay in between. CDR1 and CDR2 (germline): SGHRS, YFSETQ. The CDR3 DNA reads TGCGCCAGCAGCTTGGCGTCTAGGCACACCGGGGAGCTGTTTTTT. It translates to CASSLASRHTGELFF.

Ten or more counts support this clonotype. The chain carries TRBV29-1 and TRBJ2-7; TRBD2 agrees at 13 bases. Germline V lookup: CDR1 SQVTM, CDR2 ANQGSEA. V was clipped by 4 bases and J by 0 bases; unmatched bases: 3. CDR3 size: 15 residues. CDR3 DNA: TGCAGCGTTGGGACTAGCGGGGGTAGCTCCTACGAGCAGTACTTC. The encoded protein is CSVGTSGGSSYEQYF.

The CDR3 DNA reads as TGTGCCAGCAGTTTTGGCGCAAACTACAATGAGCAGTACTTC. Translated: CASSFGANYNEQYF. This chain links TRBV12-3 or TRBV12-4 with TRBJ2-5; D remains unclear. This CDR3 region has 14 residues. V was shortened by 3 bases and J by 11 bases, with 19 bases between the two germline ends.

J is TRBJ1-1 and V is TRBV3-1, with D possibly TRBD1 on 5 matching bases. The CDR3 length is 18 residues. V shed 1 base and J shed 0 bases, with 18 bases lying between them. In germline, CDR1 is LGHDT, CDR2 YNNKEL (reference sequence). CDR3 loop: CASSQGRQKGELNTEAFF. CDR3 DNA sequence: TGTGCCAGCAGCCAAGGGCGACAGAAAGGAGAGCTGAACACTGAAGCTTTCTTT.

This clonotype was counted ten times or more. This rearrangement joins TRBV7-2 to TRBJ1-4; TRBD1 agrees at 7 bases. V was pared by 7 bases and J by 8 bases, with 13 bases of the junction left unmatched. Germline loops: CDR1 SGHTA, CDR2 FQGNSA. The CDR3 is made up of 15 amino acids. The CDR3 DNA is TGTGCCAGCAACCGACGACAGGGCGGTAACGAAAAACTGTTTTTT. Protein product: CASNRRQGGNEKLFF. The full variable domain, its missing parts supplied by reference TRBV7-2 and TRBJ1-4, is GAGVSQSPSNKVTEKGKDVELRCDPISGHTALYWYRQSLGQGLEFLIYFQGNSAPDKSGLPSDRFSAERTGGSVSTLTIQRTQQEDSAVYLCASNRRQGGNEKLFFGSGTQLSVL.

J is TRBJ2-1 and V is TRBV7-2; 7 positions agree with TRBD1. The CDR3 extends over 14 amino acids. The V and J ends lost 7 bases and 8 bases, in that order; junction bases with no gene match: 11. The germline V gene encodes CDR1 SGHTA and CDR2 FQGNSA. In DNA form, the CDR3 reads TGTGCCAGCAAAGCCCGAAACAGGGGTGATGAGCAGTTCTTC. Its protein is CASKARNRGDEQFF.

The J gene is TRBJ1-2, the V gene TRBV6-1, with D perhaps matching TRBD1 (6 bases). The CDR3 is 13 residues long. Trimming shortened V by 5 bases and J by 7 bases, and 14 bases separated the two germline ends. Germline loops: CDR1 MNHNS, CDR2 SASEGT. CDR3 amino acids: CASSTRTGLGYTF. The CDR3 coding sequence is TGTGCCAGCAGTACCCGAACAGGGCTTGGCTACACCTTC.

The chain uses TRBV10-1 and TRBJ1-5; no clear D. Germline CDR1 and CDR2: WNHNN and SYGVQD (reference sequence). CDR3 size: 13 residues. V was shortened by 0 bases and J by 6 bases, with 6 bases between the two germline ends. The CDR3 DNA reads TGCGCCAGCAGTGAGTCCATCGGTCAGCCCCAGCATTTT. As protein: CASSESIGQPQHF.

The chain links TRBV7-2 to TRBJ2-5, with 11 positions matching TRBD2. Germline V gives CDR1 SGHTA, CDR2 FQGNSA. Unmatched junction bases numbered 1, after V lost 0 bases and J lost 4 bases. This CDR3 spans 15 amino acids. The CDR3 is CASSLAGTSGETQYF. Here the CDR3 DNA reads TGTGCCAGCAGCTTAGCGGGGACTAGCGGAGAGACCCAGTACTTC.

This chain connects TRBV5-6 to TRBJ2-1, with 8 bases fitting TRBD2. J gave up 6 bases and V 3 bases, and 11 bases lay outside the gene matches. The CDR3 totals 16 residues. Germline V lookup: CDR1 SGHDT, CDR2 YYEEEE. The CDR3 loop reads CASSSSLSGMVNEQFF. Here the CDR3 DNA reads TGTGCCAGCAGCTCGTCCCTTAGCGGGATGGTCAATGAGCAGTTCTTC.

The rearrangement joins TRBV7-6 to TRBJ2-6; D uncertain. Germline CDR1 SGHVS, CDR2 FNYEAQ. V lost 1 base and J lost 0, with 7 bases in between. The CDR3 covers 16 residues. CDR3 in DNA: TGTGCCAGCAGCTTAGAGTACAGCTCTGGGGCCAACGTCCTGACTTTC. Translated: CASSLEYSSGANVLTF.